The 22 T cell receptor beta chains presented below share a single source sample, sequenced in a study of graft-versus-host responses after intestinal transplantation. No antigens are known for them. Sequencing used immunoSEQ multiplex PCR; TCRdb keeps in-frame clones, though not all of them. The sample yields under 65,000 clones, 85% to 95% seen once. Material: unstimulated CD4+ T cells sorted from spleen or lymph node cells, obtained before transplant. The receptor set was obtained from a human donor who was the organ donor for an intestinal transplant.

With respect to this clone: The germline gene is not matched at one end of the junction; a read error may be the cause. This rearrangement joins TRBV18 to TRBJ1-3; no clear D gene. This CDR3 contains 17 residues. The V gene's germline CDR1 is KGHSH and CDR2 LQKENI. The CDR3 loop reads CASSPYSTWTSGNTTYF. The CDR3 bases are TGTGCCAGCTCACCCTACTCAACCTGGACCTCTGGAAACACCACATATTTT.

The chain recombines TRBV5-1 with TRBJ1-3; 9 nucleotides match TRBD1. Per germline, CDR1 SGHRS and CDR2 YFSETQ. V trimming: 2 bases; J trimming: 2 bases; junction bases outside the gene matches: 2. This CDR3 contains 15 residues. CDR3 residues: CASSFRTGAGNTIYF. In DNA form, the CDR3 reads TGCGCCAGCAGCTTTCGGACAGGGGCTGGAAACACCATATATTTT.

DNA of the CDR3: TGTGCCAGCACCGAGGCAGGGGTAGAGACCCAGTACTTC. This gives the protein CASTEAGVETQYF. The chain combines TRBV6-6 with TRBJ2-5, with D possibly TRBD1 on 6 matching bases. Germline values: CDR1 MNHNY, CDR2 SVGAGI (reference sequence). The CDR3 covers 13 residues. Between the trimmed V and J ends, which lost 7 bases and 4 bases, there was a span of 13 bases.

This clone was counted once. The chain has TRBV7-2 and TRBJ2-7, with TRBD2 identical over 10 bases. This CDR3 region has 13 residues. Trimming removed 5 bases from V and 5 bases from J; junction bases left unmatched: 3. Per germline, CDR1 SGHTA and CDR2 FQGNSA. The CDR3 DNA reads as TGTGCCAGCAGCGTCAGCGGGGGGGACGAGCAGTACTTC. Its translation: CASSVSGGDEQYF.

The chain uses TRBV11-3 and TRBJ1-6; TRBD1 matches at 7 bases. CDR3 length: 14 amino acids. Germline V gene lookup returns CDR1 SGHNT and CDR2 YENEEA. V shed 4 bases, J shed 8 bases, and the junction held 5 bases outside the gene matches. The DNA of the CDR3 is TGTGCCAGCAGCTCTCGGGACAGCTATTCACCCCTCCACTTT. This encodes CASSSRDSYSPLHF.

Concerning this clone itself: This sample includes further DNA sequences coding for the same CDR3. The V call is TRBV18, the J call TRBJ2-3, with D unresolved. V was pared by 3 bases and J by 0 bases, with 4 bases between. Germline V gene lookup returns CDR1 KGHSH and CDR2 LQKENI. The CDR3 spans 13 residues. CDR3 amino acids: CASSPPSTDTQYF. As DNA, the CDR3 is TGTGCCAGCTCACCCCCTAGCACAGATACGCAGTATTTT.

The V and J genes are TRBV7-2 and TRBJ1-6; the D is unclear. Germline lookup yields CDR1 SGHTA and CDR2 FQGNSA. CDR3 length: 15 residues. Deletions cut 0 bases from V and 3 bases from J, with 6 bases between. CDR3 region: CASSLARLYNSPLHF. The CDR3 coding sequence is TGTGCCAGCAGCTTAGCACGCCTCTATAATTCACCCCTCCACTTT.

V usage is TRBV2 and J usage is TRBJ1-2; D may be TRBD1 (5 bases). CDR3 length: 12 residues. Between the trimmed V and J ends, which lost 3 bases and 6 bases, there was a span of 8 bases. The germline V gene has CDR1 SNHLY and CDR2 FYNNEI. CDR3 region: CASSDQGNGYTF. The CDR3 bases are TGTGCCAGCAGTGACCAGGGAAATGGCTACACCTTC. The full variable domain, rest sourced from reference TRBV2 and TRBJ1-2, is EPEVTQTPSHQVTQMGQEVILRCVPISNHLYFYWYRQILGQKVEFLVSFYNNEISEKSEIFDDQFSVERPDGSNFTLKIRSTKLEDSAMYFCASSDQGNGYTFGSGTRLTVV.

The V and J genes are TRBV7-2 and TRBJ1-3, with 7 nucleotides matching TRBD1. Germline V gives CDR1 SGHTA, CDR2 FQGNSA. The CDR3 totals 16 residues. Germline trimming cut 4 bases from V and 3 bases from J; bases unmatched to any gene: 9. For the CDR3, the DNA is TGTGCCAGCAGCTCGTGGGAGGGGGCAGGTGGAAACACCATATATTTT. It encodes CASSSWEGAGGNTIYF.

This chain links TRBV25-1 with TRBJ2-3, with TRBD1 matching over 7 bases. The CDR3 sequence is 14 residues long. Germline V gives CDR1 MGHDK, CDR2 SYGVNS. J lost 1 base, V lost 5 bases, and 3 bases had no gene match. The CDR3 sequence is CASSPTGGTDTQYF. DNA for the CDR3: TGTGCCAGCAGTCCCACAGGGGGCACAGATACGCAGTATTTT.

This clone has just one count. V usage is TRBV25-1 and J usage is TRBJ1-2; D might be TRBD1 (5 bases). The CDR3 has 15 amino acids. Germline CDR1 MGHDK, CDR2 SYGVNS. V lost 5 bases and J 1 base, leaving 14 bases between the germline ends. The CDR3 loop is CASSNGGVINYGYTF. The CDR3 DNA is TGTGCCAGCAGTAACGGGGGGGTCATTAACTATGGCTACACCTTC.

The rearrangement joins TRBV4-1 to TRBJ1-5; tentative D call: TRBD1 (5 bases). There are 19 residues in the CDR3. Trimming cost V 0 bases and J 0 bases, with 18 bases left between them. The germline V gene has CDR1 MGHRA and CDR2 YSYEKL. The CDR3 region is CASSQDPKGLFYSNQPQHF. The CDR3 DNA reads TGCGCCAGCAGCCAAGATCCAAAGGGGTTGTTCTATAGCAATCAGCCCCAGCATTTT.

CDR3: CASGDRRGLDTEAFF. CDR3 in DNA: TGCGCCAGCGGAGACAGAAGAGGCTTGGATACTGAAGCTTTCTTT. This chain joins TRBV5-1 and TRBJ1-1, with D possibly TRBD1 on 5 matching bases. CDR1 and CDR2 (germline): SGHRS, YFSETQ. The V and J ends lost 7 bases and 5 bases respectively, with 21 bases between them. The CDR3 has 15 amino acids.

The chain combines TRBV5-5 with TRBJ2-1; D may be TRBD2 (5 bases). There are 17 residues in the CDR3. Between the trimmed V and J ends, which lost 1 base and 8 bases, there was a span of 22 bases. CDR1 and CDR2 (germline): SGHKS, YYEKEE (reference sequence). The CDR3 region has the DNA TGTGCCAGCAGCTTGAGGTTGTATCGGCTAGCCCAGGATGAGCAGTTCTTC. Encoded protein: CASSLRLYRLAQDEQFF.

The chain carries TRBV6-1 and TRBJ1-6; the match to TRBD1 covers 10 bases. The CDR3 is made up of 14 amino acids. J lost 4 bases, V lost 8 bases, and 2 bases had no gene match. CDR1 MNHNS and CDR2 SASEGT come from the germline V gene. This CDR3 is CASRGQGYNSPLHF. CDR3 DNA: TGTGCCAGCCGGGGACAGGGGTATAATTCACCCCTCCACTTT.

V usage is TRBV7-9 and J usage is TRBJ2-3, with 11 nucleotides matching TRBD2. CDR1 SEHNR and CDR2 FQNEAQ come from the germline V gene (reference sequence). The J segment lost 5 bases and the V segment lost 5 bases, leaving 3 bases of the junction unmatched. This CDR3 spans 14 amino acids. DNA of the CDR3: TGTGCCAGCAGCCTAGGGACTAGCGGAGATACGCAGTATTTT. Encoded protein: CASSLGTSGDTQYF.

This clone was recorded only once. The genes are TRBV6-1 and TRBJ1-5; D is uncertain. The CDR3 totals 14 residues. The ends were cut back, 5 bases at V and 4 bases at J, with 12 bases in the middle. In germline, CDR1 is MNHNS, CDR2 SASEGT. This CDR3 reads CASSHGLQNQPQHF. CDR3 nucleotide sequence: TGTGCCAGCAGTCACGGACTCCAGAATCAGCCCCAGCATTTT.

J is TRBJ2-7 and V is TRBV6-4; the D gene is possibly TRBD1 (5 bases). The CDR3 runs to 16 residues. Germline V CDR1 and CDR2: MRHNA, SNTAGT. Trimming removed 1 base from V and 7 bases from J, with 20 bases in between. The CDR3 nucleotides are TGTGCCAGCAGTGACTTGCGAACCATTGGTAACAGGGAGCAGTACTTC. This sequence encodes CASSDLRTIGNREQYF.

V usage is TRBV7-3 and J usage is TRBJ1-1; the D is unclear. Trimming took off 1 base at V and 7 bases at J, with 10 bases between the two ends. The CDR3 length is 13 residues. The germline CDR1 and CDR2 sequences are SGHTA and FQGTGA. The CDR3 DNA reads TGTGCCAGCAGCTTAAGAGCTTTTGGTGAAGCTTTCTTT. This gives the protein CASSLRAFGEAFF.

In this sample, this clone turned up once. The V gene is TRBV7-2, the J gene TRBJ2-7; no clear D. V lost 4 bases and J lost 1, with 8 bases in between. CDR3 length: 13 residues. The V gene's germline CDR1 is SGHTA and CDR2 FQGNSA. The CDR3 bases are TGTGCCAGCAGCTCAGATGGATCCTACGAGCAGTACTTC. Translation: CASSSDGSYEQYF.

The chain has TRBV7-2 and TRBJ2-3; 9 bases map to TRBD2. Germline trimming cut 4 bases from V and 0 bases from J; bases unmatched to any gene: 11. Germline CDR1 is SGHTA and CDR2 is FQGNSA. CDR3 length: 18 amino acids. CDR3 residues: CASSSPSAGGPSTDTQYF. CDR3 nucleotide sequence: TGTGCCAGCAGCTCCCCCTCGGCGGGGGGGCCGAGCACAGATACGCAGTATTTT.

A single count supports this clone. This sequence joins TRBV4-3 and TRBJ1-1; 7 nucleotides line up with TRBD1. The CDR3 contains 15 residues. V was clipped by 0 bases and J by 1 base; unmatched bases: 2. Germline V gene lookup returns CDR1 LGHNA and CDR2 YSLEER. CDR3 sequence: CASSQDPGGNTEAFF. The CDR3 bases are TGCGCCAGCAGCCAAGATCCAGGGGGGAACACTGAAGCTTTCTTT.